These T cell receptor beta chains were read from a single sample in a study of blood T cell repertoires in COVID-19. The protocol was immunoSEQ multiplex PCR, while the TCRdb copy is restricted to in-frame clones and leaves out a portion. Here the sample spans some 80,000 clones, roughly 91% being singletons. Sequenced material: peripheral blood. These receptors all come from a human donor in a cohort sampled during active COVID-19. CDR3s include the opening cysteine and the closing phenylalanine or tryptophan. Each record gives: D gene, J gene, V gene, clone size, CDR3 protein, CDR3 DNA. D genes are given only for firm matches. A clone size is listed for some rows: how often the clone was seen (once, few, many), or a class if it is expanded.

d_gene: NA
j_gene: TRBJ2-3
v_gene: TRBV6-5
abundance: NA
CDR3aa: CASSSGANTQYF
CDR3nt: TGTGCCAGCAGTAGTGGGGCCAATACGCAGTATTTT

d_gene: TRBD1
j_gene: TRBJ2-7
v_gene: TRBV6-5
abundance: NA
CDR3aa: CASNGQEAYEQYF
CDR3nt: TGTGCCAGCAATGGACAGGAGGCCTACGAGCAGTACTTC

d_gene: NA
j_gene: TRBJ2-7
v_gene: TRBV7-2
abundance: NA
CDR3aa: CASSLGHSYEQYF
CDR3nt: TGTGCCAGCAGCTTAGGGCACTCCTACGAGCAGTACTTC

d_gene: NA
j_gene: TRBJ1-6
v_gene: TRBV7-9
abundance: NA
CDR3aa: CVLTGGSVPNSPLHF
CDR3nt: TGTGTTCTAACGGGGGGATCGGTCCCGAATTCACCCCTCCACTTT

d_gene: NA
j_gene: TRBJ2-5
v_gene: TRBV7-2
abundance: NA
CDR3aa: CASSSQTRGGQETQYF
CDR3nt: TGTGCCAGCAGCTCGCAGACTAGGGGCGGGCAAGAGACCCAGTACTTC

d_gene: NA
j_gene: TRBJ2-1
v_gene: TRBV7-2
abundance: NA
CDR3aa: CASNFGRGNPYNEQFF
CDR3nt: TGTGCCAGCAACTTTGGCAGGGGAAATCCGTACAATGAGCAGTTCTTC

d_gene: TRBD1
j_gene: TRBJ2-7
v_gene: TRBV2
abundance: NA
CDR3aa: CASSWTGGNYEQYF
CDR3nt: TGTGCCAGCAGCTGGACAGGGGGCAACTACGAGCAGTACTTC

d_gene: TRBD1
j_gene: TRBJ1-2
v_gene: TRBV19
abundance: NA
CDR3aa: CASSEPGGHYGYTF
CDR3nt: TGTGCCAGTAGTGAGCCAGGGGGCCACTATGGCTACACCTTC

d_gene: TRBD2
j_gene: TRBJ2-3
v_gene: TRBV4-3
abundance: NA
CDR3aa: CASSQGTSGEGGDTQYF
CDR3nt: TGCGCCAGCAGCCAAGGGACTAGCGGGGAAGGGGGAGATACGCAGTATTTT

d_gene: TRBD2
j_gene: TRBJ2-4
v_gene: TRBV7-2
abundance: NA
CDR3aa: CASSSQGRGARYIQYF
CDR3nt: TGTGCCAGCAGCTCGCAGGGGCGGGGGGCCAGGTACATTCAGTACTTC

d_gene: NA
j_gene: TRBJ1-3
v_gene: TRBV5-4
abundance: NA
CDR3aa: CASSLTGQPGNTIYF
CDR3nt: TGTGCCAGCAGCTTAACCGGACAGCCTGGAAACACCATATATTTT

d_gene: TRBD1
j_gene: TRBJ2-7
v_gene: TRBV5-1
abundance: NA
CDR3aa: CASTLRLAGGHEQYF
CDR3nt: TGCGCCAGCACCCTAAGGCTGGCAGGGGGTCACGAGCAGTACTTC

d_gene: NA
j_gene: TRBJ1-5
v_gene: TRBV6-5
abundance: NA
CDR3aa: CASSKYRGGWEPQHF
CDR3nt: TGTGCCAGCAGTAAATATCGCGGGGGGTGGGAGCCCCAGCATTTT

d_gene: TRBD2
j_gene: TRBJ2-5
v_gene: TRBV28
abundance: NA
CDR3aa: CASSSSGRSHRETQYF
CDR3nt: TGTGCCAGCAGTTCTAGCGGGAGGAGTCACCGAGAGACCCAGTACTTC

d_gene: TRBD1
j_gene: TRBJ2-7
v_gene: TRBV6-5
abundance: NA
CDR3aa: CASSHGQGQYF
CDR3nt: TGTGCCAGCAGTCATGGACAGGGTCAGTACTTC

d_gene: NA
j_gene: TRBJ2-2
v_gene: TRBV9
abundance: NA
CDR3aa: CASSPGHANTGELFF
CDR3nt: TGTGCCAGCAGCCCGGGACACGCGAACACCGGGGAGCTGTTTTTT

d_gene: TRBD2
j_gene: TRBJ2-5
v_gene: TRBV6-5
abundance: NA
CDR3aa: CASSNRLAVQETQYF
CDR3nt: TGTGCCAGCAGTAACAGACTAGCGGTCCAAGAGACCCAGTACTTC

d_gene: NA
j_gene: TRBJ2-2
v_gene: TRBV11-1
abundance: NA
CDR3aa: CASSLGLANTGELFF
CDR3nt: TGTGCCAGCAGCTTAGGTTTAGCAAACACCGGGGAGCTGTTTTTT

d_gene: NA
j_gene: TRBJ2-2
v_gene: TRBV14
abundance: NA
CDR3aa: CASSPRWASSTTGELFF
CDR3nt: TGTGCCAGCAGCCCACGATGGGCCAGCTCAACCACCGGGGAGCTGTTTTTT

d_gene: NA
j_gene: TRBJ1-4
v_gene: TRBV25-1
abundance: NA
CDR3aa: CASSFMGQGPNEKLFF
CDR3nt: TGTGCCAGCAGTTTCATGGGGCAGGGGCCTAATGAAAAACTGTTTTTT

d_gene: TRBD1
j_gene: TRBJ2-7
v_gene: TRBV5-1
abundance: NA
CDR3aa: CASSLAGDRGYEQYF
CDR3nt: TGCGCCAGCAGCTTGGCCGGGGACAGGGGCTACGAGCAGTACTTC

d_gene: TRBD1
j_gene: TRBJ1-2
v_gene: TRBV23-1
abundance: NA
CDR3aa: CASSQSTGYPNYGYTF
CDR3nt: TGCGCCAGCAGTCAATCGACAGGGTACCCTAACTATGGCTACACCTTC

d_gene: NA
j_gene: TRBJ2-6
v_gene: TRBV6-1
abundance: few
CDR3aa: CASSDGQSSSGANVLTF
CDR3nt: TGTGCCAGCAGTGATGGACAGAGTAGCTCTGGGGCCAACGTCCTGACTTTC

d_gene: NA
j_gene: TRBJ2-4
v_gene: TRBV6-5
abundance: NA
CDR3aa: CASSYVPQGAKNIQYF
CDR3nt: TGTGCCAGCAGTTACGTCCCCCAGGGGGCCAAAAACATTCAGTACTTC

d_gene: NA
j_gene: TRBJ1-1
v_gene: TRBV12-3/TRBV12-4
abundance: NA
CDR3aa: CASRLLSSTEAFF
CDR3nt: TGTGCCAGCAGACTTCTATCGAGCACTGAAGCTTTCTTT

d_gene: TRBD2
j_gene: TRBJ2-2
v_gene: TRBV18
abundance: NA
CDR3aa: CASSRTSGSSNTGELFF
CDR3nt: TGTGCCAGCTCACGGACTAGCGGGAGTTCGAACACCGGGGAGCTGTTTTTT

d_gene: TRBD2
j_gene: TRBJ2-1
v_gene: TRBV18
abundance: NA
CDR3aa: CASSPGDYPYNEQFF
CDR3nt: TGTGCCAGCTCACCGGGGGACTATCCCTACAATGAGCAGTTCTTC

d_gene: TRBD2
j_gene: TRBJ2-1
v_gene: TRBV4-1
abundance: once
CDR3aa: CASSQVESGSGYNEQFF
CDR3nt: TGCGCCAGCAGCCAAGTGGAAAGCGGGAGTGGCTACAATGAGCAGTTCTTC

d_gene: NA
j_gene: TRBJ1-1
v_gene: TRBV5-4
abundance: NA
CDR3aa: CASTGRGGTEAFF
CDR3nt: TGTGCCAGCACAGGCAGGGGTGGGACTGAAGCTTTCTTT

d_gene: NA
j_gene: TRBJ2-7
v_gene: TRBV6-2/TRBV6-3
abundance: NA
CDR3aa: CASSRGTPPTEQYF
CDR3nt: TGTGCCAGCAGTCGCGGGACCCCCCCCACCGAGCAGTACTTC

d_gene: NA
j_gene: TRBJ2-3
v_gene: TRBV18
abundance: NA
CDR3aa: CASSPGGRTDTQYF
CDR3nt: TGTGCCAGCTCACCGGGCGGGCGCACAGATACGCAGTATTTT

d_gene: TRBD2
j_gene: TRBJ2-5
v_gene: TRBV19
abundance: NA
CDR3aa: CASSILGGVETQYF
CDR3nt: TGTGCCAGTAGTATACTGGGGGGGGTCGAGACCCAGTACTTC

d_gene: TRBD2
j_gene: TRBJ2-1
v_gene: TRBV28
abundance: NA
CDR3aa: CASREPLAGGPDEQFF
CDR3nt: TGTGCCAGCAGGGAACCTCTAGCGGGGGGGCCCGATGAGCAGTTCTTC

d_gene: NA
j_gene: TRBJ1-2
v_gene: TRBV19
abundance: NA
CDR3aa: CASSKNPGGYGYTF
CDR3nt: TGTGCCAGTAGTAAGAACCCCGGAGGCTATGGCTACACCTTC

d_gene: TRBD1
j_gene: TRBJ1-5
v_gene: TRBV7-6
abundance: NA
CDR3aa: CASSLEGQGGQPQHF
CDR3nt: TGTGCCAGCAGCTTAGAGGGACAGGGGGGTCAGCCCCAGCATTTT

d_gene: TRBD1
j_gene: TRBJ1-4
v_gene: TRBV7-6
abundance: NA
CDR3aa: CASSLGGGAGNEKLFF
CDR3nt: TGTGCCAGCAGCTTAGGAGGGGGCGCGGGTAATGAAAAACTGTTTTTT

d_gene: NA
j_gene: TRBJ1-5
v_gene: TRBV7-9
abundance: few
CDR3aa: CASSLGGYSNQPQHF
CDR3nt: TGTGCCAGCAGCTTAGGAGGTTATAGCAATCAGCCCCAGCATTTT

d_gene: NA
j_gene: TRBJ1-6
v_gene: TRBV6-6
abundance: NA
CDR3aa: CASSSGSSYNSPLHF
CDR3nt: TGTGCCAGCAGTTCCGGTAGCTCCTATAATTCACCCCTCCACTTT

d_gene: NA
j_gene: TRBJ1-3
v_gene: TRBV5-1
abundance: NA
CDR3aa: CASSLMWTATLSGNTIYF
CDR3nt: TGCGCCAGCAGCTTGATGTGGACAGCAACATTGTCTGGAAACACCATATATTTT

d_gene: TRBD1
j_gene: TRBJ2-7
v_gene: TRBV9
abundance: NA
CDR3aa: CASSAGQRPGEQYF
CDR3nt: TGTGCCAGCAGCGCGGGACAGCGCCCGGGCGAGCAGTACTTC

d_gene: NA
j_gene: TRBJ1-3
v_gene: TRBV5-1
abundance: NA
CDR3aa: CASSQMGGAAGNTIYF
CDR3nt: TGCGCCAGCAGCCAGATGGGGGGGGCGGCTGGAAACACCATATATTTT

d_gene: TRBD2
j_gene: TRBJ2-5
v_gene: TRBV3-1/TRBV3-2
abundance: NA
CDR3aa: CASSQDQGLADQETQYF
CDR3nt: TGTGCCAGCAGCCAAGATCAGGGACTAGCGGACCAAGAGACCCAGTACTTC

d_gene: NA
j_gene: TRBJ2-3
v_gene: TRBV5-6
abundance: NA
CDR3aa: CASSSLTGTDTQYF
CDR3nt: TGTGCCAGCAGCTCCTTGACAGGCACAGATACGCAGTATTTT

d_gene: NA
j_gene: TRBJ2-6
v_gene: TRBV2
abundance: NA
CDR3aa: CASRTSSGANVLTF
CDR3nt: TGTGCCAGCAGGACAAGCTCTGGGGCCAACGTCCTGACTTTC

d_gene: NA
j_gene: TRBJ2-7
v_gene: TRBV6-2/TRBV6-3
abundance: NA
CDR3aa: CASSYGPPLPYPYEQYF
CDR3nt: TGTGCCAGCAGTTACGGGCCGCCTTTGCCTTACCCCTACGAGCAGTACTTC

d_gene: NA
j_gene: TRBJ1-1
v_gene: TRBV2
abundance: NA
CDR3aa: CASISGVPSTEAFF
CDR3nt: TGTGCCAGCATTTCCGGGGTACCGTCAACTGAAGCTTTCTTT

d_gene: TRBD1
j_gene: TRBJ2-7
v_gene: TRBV6-5
abundance: once
CDR3aa: CASTMGSGGSYEQYF
CDR3nt: TGTGCCAGCACCATGGGGTCAGGGGGTTCCTACGAGCAGTACTTC

d_gene: TRBD1
j_gene: TRBJ2-1
v_gene: TRBV5-1
abundance: NA
CDR3aa: CASSLVGTGYNEQFF
CDR3nt: TGCGCCAGCAGCTTGGTTGGGACAGGGTACAATGAGCAGTTCTTC

d_gene: TRBD2
j_gene: TRBJ2-1
v_gene: TRBV6-5
abundance: once
CDR3aa: CATQKREGLNEQFF
CDR3nt: TGTGCCACCCAAAAAAGGGAGGGCCTCAATGAGCAGTTCTTC

d_gene: TRBD1
j_gene: TRBJ1-2
v_gene: TRBV15
abundance: few
CDR3aa: CATVKKRDSEIYGYTF
CDR3nt: TGTGCCACTGTGAAAAAACGGGACAGCGAAATCTATGGCTACACCTTC

d_gene: NA
j_gene: TRBJ2-3
v_gene: TRBV12-5
abundance: NA
CDR3aa: CASGLGGAATDTQYF
CDR3nt: TGTGCTAGTGGACTTGGAGGGGCGGCCACAGATACGCAGTATTTT

d_gene: NA
j_gene: TRBJ2-5
v_gene: TRBV5-5
abundance: NA
CDR3aa: CASSLTVGEGSQYF
CDR3nt: TGTGCCAGCAGCTTGACCGTAGGGGAAGGGTCCCAGTACTTC

d_gene: TRBD1
j_gene: TRBJ1-1
v_gene: TRBV3-1/TRBV3-2
abundance: NA
CDR3aa: CASSQGDRGGIAFF
CDR3nt: TGTGCCAGCAGCCAAGGGGACAGGGGTGGAATAGCTTTCTTT

d_gene: NA
j_gene: TRBJ2-6
v_gene: TRBV28
abundance: NA
CDR3aa: CASSFSSGANVLTF
CDR3nt: TGTGCCAGCAGTTTTTCATCTGGGGCCAACGTCCTGACTTTC

d_gene: NA
j_gene: TRBJ1-3
v_gene: TRBV20-1
abundance: NA
CDR3aa: CSALLGNTIYF
CDR3nt: TGCAGTGCCCTTCTAGGAAACACCATATATTTT

d_gene: TRBD1
j_gene: TRBJ1-6
v_gene: TRBV9
abundance: once
CDR3aa: CASSVGTGGVHSPLHF
CDR3nt: TGTGCCAGCAGCGTAGGGACAGGGGGCGTCCATTCACCCCTCCACTTT

d_gene: NA
j_gene: TRBJ2-2
v_gene: TRBV6-6
abundance: NA
CDR3aa: CASSYGRKVTGELFF
CDR3nt: TGTGCCAGCAGTTACGGGAGGAAGGTGACCGGGGAGCTGTTTTTT

d_gene: NA
j_gene: TRBJ1-2
v_gene: TRBV5-1
abundance: NA
CDR3aa: CASSFQDSAYGYTF
CDR3nt: TGCGCCAGCAGCTTCCAGGATTCGGCGTATGGCTACACCTTC

d_gene: TRBD2
j_gene: TRBJ2-1
v_gene: TRBV28
abundance: NA
CDR3aa: CASSPYSGGYNEQFF
CDR3nt: TGTGCCAGCAGTCCTTATAGCGGGGGATACAATGAGCAGTTCTTC